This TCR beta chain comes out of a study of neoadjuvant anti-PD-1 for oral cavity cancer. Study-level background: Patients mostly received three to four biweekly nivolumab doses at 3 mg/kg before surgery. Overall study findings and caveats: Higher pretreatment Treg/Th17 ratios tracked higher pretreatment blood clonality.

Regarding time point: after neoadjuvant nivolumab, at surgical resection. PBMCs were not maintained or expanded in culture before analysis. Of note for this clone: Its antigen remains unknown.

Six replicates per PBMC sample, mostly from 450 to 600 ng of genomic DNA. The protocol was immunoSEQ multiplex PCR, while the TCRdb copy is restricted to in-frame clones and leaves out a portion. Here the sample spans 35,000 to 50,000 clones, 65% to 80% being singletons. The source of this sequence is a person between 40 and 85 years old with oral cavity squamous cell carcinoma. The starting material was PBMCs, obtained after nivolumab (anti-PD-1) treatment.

CDR3 region: CASSLIGTPKNTEAFF. The CDR3 DNA is TGTGCCAGCAGCTTGATCGGGACACCTAAGAACACTGAAGCTTTCTTT. The rearrangement uses TRBV5-6 and TRBJ1-1; D is perhaps TRBD1 (6 bases). V was pared by 1 base and J by 1 base, with 14 bases between. The CDR3 extends over 16 amino acids. CDR1 SGHDT and CDR2 YYEEEE come from the germline V gene.